A selection of T cell receptor beta chains follows, all from one sample in a study of shared T cell receptors in the human thymus. The assay was immunoSEQ multiplex PCR, and TCRdb's table has in-frame clones only and misses some. This repertoire shows 500,000 to 750,000 clones, 88% found once; its top ten account for 0.008% to 0.011%. These data were also filed under a second study, of human thymus T cells.

Sequences were obtained from thymocytes. These receptors were taken from a boy less than two years old with a congenital heart defect. The CDR3 runs from the conserved cysteine through the conserved F or W. D genes are given only for firm matches. Not every row has a clone size; where given, it reads once, few, many or a size class.

d_call	clone_size	cdr3_length	j_call	v_call	cdr3_nt	cdr3_aa
-	-	13	TRBJ2-6	TRBV9	TGTGCCAGCAGCGTACAGGGGGCCAACGTCCTGACTTTC	CASSVQGANVLTF
TRBD1	-	17	TRBJ1-2	TRBV13	TGTGCCAGCAGCTTAGGCAAGGGGAACAGGGGACCTTATGGCTACACCTTC	CASSLGKGNRGPYGYTF
-	-	13	TRBJ1-3	TRBV19	TGTGCCAGTGGGAACAGGGTTGGAAACACCATATATTTT	CASGNRVGNTIYF
-	-	17	TRBJ2-1	TRBV5-4	TGTGCCAGCAGCACACAGGGAGGGGGGGAGGTTTACAATGAGCAGTTCTTC	CASSTQGGGEVYNEQFF
-	-	10	TRBJ1-2	TRBV29-1	TGCAGCGTGGCCAGTTATGGCTACACCTTC	CSVASYGYTF
-	-	14	TRBJ1-1	TRBV15	TGTGCCACCAGCACCTTGGACAGGAACACTGAAGCTTTCTTT	CATSTLDRNTEAFF
TRBD2	-	23	TRBJ2-2	TRBV27	TGTGCCAGCAGTTCAAACCCCCCGATGACCCGCGGGGGGGAGTTAAATAGTACCGGGGAGCTGTTTTTT	CASSSNPPMTRGGELNSTGELFF
TRBD1	-	14	TRBJ2-7	TRBV28	TGTGCCAGCAGTCCCCGGACAGGGTTCCACGAGCAGTACTTC	CASSPRTGFHEQYF
-	-	15	TRBJ2-7	TRBV6-1	TGTGCCAGCAGTGAAGTCGGCAGGGGGGTATACGAGCAGTACTTC	CASSEVGRGVYEQYF
-	-	15	TRBJ1-5	TRBV6-1	TGTGCCAGCAGCGAAAACAGGTCGCCCTATCAGCCCCAGCATTTT	CASSENRSPYQPQHF
-	-	17	TRBJ2-1	TRBV7-2	TGTGCCAGCAGCCCACAGGAGGGGCGGGACCTCAACAATGAGCAGTTCTTC	CASSPQEGRDLNNEQFF
TRBD2	once	16	TRBJ2-1	TRBV28	TGTGCCAGCAGTTTTTTGACTAGCGGGAGACGTGGTGAGCAGTTCTTC	CASSFLTSGRRGEQFF
-	-	14	TRBJ2-7	TRBV30	TGTGCCTGGAGTGTTGCCAGACTCTCCTACGAGCAGTACTTC	CAWSVARLSYEQYF
TRBD2	-	16	TRBJ2-3	TRBV7-2	TGTGCCAGCAGCGTATTCACTAGCGGGAGTACAGATACGCAGTATTTT	CASSVFTSGSTDTQYF
TRBD1	-	15	TRBJ1-5	TRBV4-1	TGCGCCAGCAGCCAGCCAGGGGGTGGGAAGCAGCCCCAGCATTTT	CASSQPGGGKQPQHF
TRBD2	-	15	TRBJ2-2	TRBV10-3	TGTGCCATCAGTCAGGGACTAGGAGGCACCGGGGAGCTGTTTTTT	CAISQGLGGTGELFF
-	-	14	TRBJ1-5	TRBV28	TGTGCCAGCAGCCTCGCAGGTCTTTGGCAGCCCCAGCATTTT	CASSLAGLWQPQHF
-	-	15	TRBJ1-2	TRBV18	TGTGCCAGCTCACTTATAGACAGGCCTCCCTATGGCTACACCTTC	CASSLIDRPPYGYTF
TRBD2	-	19	TRBJ2-3	TRBV5-1	TGCGCCAGCAGCTTGGCCTTAGCCGACTTCGCGGGGGACACAGATACGCAGTATTTT	CASSLALADFAGDTDTQYF
-	-	15	TRBJ1-1	TRBV19	TGTGCCAGTAGTACCGGACCCTCTGGGAGCACTGAAGCTTTCTTT	CASSTGPSGSTEAFF
-	-	15	TRBJ2-2	TRBV28	TGTGCCAGCAGTCCCTTAAGCCTAGCGACCGGGGAGCTGTTTTTT	CASSPLSLATGELFF
TRBD1	-	16	TRBJ2-7	TRBV27	TGTGCCAGCAGTTTTGAAAGTCCAGGGGGCACCTACGAGCAGTACTTC	CASSFESPGGTYEQYF
-	few	14	TRBJ2-4	TRBV25-1	TGTGCCAGCAGCCGCGGGACAGTCAAAAACATTCAGTACTTC	CASSRGTVKNIQYF
TRBD1	-	14	TRBJ2-7	TRBV6-6	TGTGCCAGCAGTTACTGGGACAGTGATCGCGAGCAGTACTTC	CASSYWDSDREQYF
-	-	16	TRBJ1-1	TRBV9	TGTGCCAGCAGCGTGGACTCGCAGGGGAGGAACACTGAAGCTTTCTTT	CASSVDSQGRNTEAFF
-	-	18	TRBJ2-6	TRBV30	TGTGCCTGGAGTCAGGGTCCATTCGGAATCTCTGGGGCCAACGTCCTGACTTTC	CAWSQGPFGISGANVLTF
-	-	15	TRBJ2-7	TRBV7-2	TGTGCCAGCAGCTTCCCGGGATCAAGCTCCTACGAGCAGTACTTC	CASSFPGSSSYEQYF
TRBD2	-	19	TRBJ2-3	TRBV11-2	TGTGCCAGCAGCTTCGCTCCGGTTGGGCGGGAGACAAAGGTAGATACGCAGTATTTT	CASSFAPVGRETKVDTQYF
TRBD2	-	16	TRBJ2-2	TRBV30	TGTGCCCGTAGACTAGCGGGGCCCTCTAACACCGGGGAGCTGTTTTTT	CARRLAGPSNTGELFF
-	-	15	TRBJ2-1	TRBV6-5	TGTGCCAGCAGTCTTAGGGGAACCCACTACAATGAGCAGTTCTTC	CASSLRGTHYNEQFF
-	-	19	TRBJ1-4	TRBV27	TGTGCCAGCAGTCTCACCGGGGTTACAGGGATAGAGACTAATGAAAAACTGTTTTTT	CASSLTGVTGIETNEKLFF
TRBD2	once	14	TRBJ2-7	TRBV27	TGTGCCAGCAGCAACGGCGGCGGGAGGTACGAGCAGTACTTC	CASSNGGGRYEQYF
TRBD2	-	19	TRBJ2-7	TRBV7-9	TGTGCCAGCAGCACCCAGAGGACTAGCGGGAGAGTCAGCTCCTACGAGCAGTACTTC	CASSTQRTSGRVSSYEQYF
-	-	15	TRBJ2-7	TRBV9	TGTGCCAGCAGCGTAGGGGCGGGATTGACCTACGAGCAGTACTTC	CASSVGAGLTYEQYF
TRBD1	-	13	TRBJ2-1	TRBV5-6	TGTGCCAGCGAGTGGGACAGGGGGAATGAGCAGTTCTTC	CASEWDRGNEQFF
-	once	18	TRBJ2-5	TRBV14	TGTGCCAGCAGCCAGGTTACTAGCTCCCTGCCGTACCAAGAGACCCAGTACTTC	CASSQVTSSLPYQETQYF
TRBD2	-	15	TRBJ2-7	TRBV9	TGTGCCAGCAGCGTAGGGAGCGGGAGGTCCCACGAGCAGTACTTC	CASSVGSGRSHEQYF
TRBD2	-	14	TRBJ2-7	TRBV7-8	TGTGCCAGCAGCCCCGGGGGAGGGCCCGGCGAGCAGTACTTC	CASSPGGGPGEQYF
TRBD2	-	17	TRBJ2-7	TRBV5-1	TGCGCCACCTCGAGGGGATCTAGCGGGAGGGAACTCCACGAGCAGTACTTC	CATSRGSSGRELHEQYF
-	-	13	TRBJ1-3	TRBV27	TGTGCGGGGCTAGAAAACTCTGGAAACACCATATATTTT	CAGLENSGNTIYF
TRBD2	-	15	TRBJ2-3	TRBV7-2	TGTGCCAGCACTCCTAAGCGGGAGTCCGCAGATACGCAGTATTTT	CASTPKRESADTQYF
-	-	14	TRBJ1-5	TRBV7-9	TGTGCCAGCAGCTCGATTGACAGTAATCAGCCCCAGCATTTT	CASSSIDSNQPQHF
-	-	16	TRBJ2-2	TRBV6-1	TGTGCCAGCAGTGAATTGCGGCGGAAGAACACCGGGGAGCTGTTTTTT	CASSELRRKNTGELFF
-	-	16	TRBJ1-1	TRBV6-1	TGTGCCAGCAGTGAAGGGAGGACGCCTTTGGTCACTGAAGCTTTCTTT	CASSEGRTPLVTEAFF